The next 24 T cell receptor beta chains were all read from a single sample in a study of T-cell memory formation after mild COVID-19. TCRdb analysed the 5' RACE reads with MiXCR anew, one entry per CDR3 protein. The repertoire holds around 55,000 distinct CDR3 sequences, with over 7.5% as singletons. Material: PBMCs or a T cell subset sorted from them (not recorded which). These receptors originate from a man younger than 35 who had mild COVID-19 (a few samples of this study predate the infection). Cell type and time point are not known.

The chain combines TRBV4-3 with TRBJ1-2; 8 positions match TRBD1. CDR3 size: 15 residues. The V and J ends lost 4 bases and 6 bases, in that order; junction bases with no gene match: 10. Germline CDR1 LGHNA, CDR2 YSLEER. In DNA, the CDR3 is TGCGCCAGCAGCCGTCGGACGACAGGGGATAATGGCTACACCTTC. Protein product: CASSRRTTGDNGYTF.

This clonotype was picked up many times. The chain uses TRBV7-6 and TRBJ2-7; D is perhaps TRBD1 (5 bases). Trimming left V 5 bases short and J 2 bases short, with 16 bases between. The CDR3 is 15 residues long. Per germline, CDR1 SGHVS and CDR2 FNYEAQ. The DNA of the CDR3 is TGTGCCAGCAGCCCCCAGGGCGGATTAACCTACGAGCAGTACTTC. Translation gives CASSPQGGLTYEQYF.

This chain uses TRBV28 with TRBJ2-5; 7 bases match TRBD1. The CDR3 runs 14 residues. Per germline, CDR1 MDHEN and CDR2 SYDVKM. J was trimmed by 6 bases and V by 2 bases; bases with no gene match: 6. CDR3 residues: CASSLPTGVKTQYF. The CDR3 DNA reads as TGTGCCAGCAGTTTACCCACAGGGGTTAAGACCCAGTACTTC.

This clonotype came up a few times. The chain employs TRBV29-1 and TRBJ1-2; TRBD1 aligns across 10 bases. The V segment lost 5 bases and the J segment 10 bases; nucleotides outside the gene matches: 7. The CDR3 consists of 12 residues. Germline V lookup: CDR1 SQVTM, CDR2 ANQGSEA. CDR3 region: CSVRQGAVVYTF. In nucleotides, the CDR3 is TGCAGCGTTAGACAGGGGGCCGTAGTCTACACCTTC.

Here the CDR3 reads CSARPGGGSNYGYTF. The CDR3 DNA is TGCAGTGCTCGCCCGGGGGGAGGGTCTAACTATGGCTACACCTTC. The chain is built from TRBV20-1 and TRBJ1-2; a possible D gene is TRBD1 (5 bases). CDR1 and CDR2 (germline): DFQATT, SNEGSKA (reference sequence). V lost 5 bases and J lost 0, with 16 bases in between. This CDR3 contains 15 residues.

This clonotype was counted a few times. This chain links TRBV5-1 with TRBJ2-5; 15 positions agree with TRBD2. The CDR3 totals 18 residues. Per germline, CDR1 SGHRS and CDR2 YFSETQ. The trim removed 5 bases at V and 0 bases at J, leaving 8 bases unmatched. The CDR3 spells CASSHGTSGGPYQETQYF. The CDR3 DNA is TGCGCCAGCAGTCACGGGACTAGCGGGGGGCCATACCAAGAGACCCAGTACTTC.

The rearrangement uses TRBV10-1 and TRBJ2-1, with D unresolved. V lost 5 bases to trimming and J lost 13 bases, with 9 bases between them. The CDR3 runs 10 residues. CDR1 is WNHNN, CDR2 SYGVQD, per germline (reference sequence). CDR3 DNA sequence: TGCGCCAGCAGTAGGACCCTTCAGTTCTTC. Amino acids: CASSRTLQFF.

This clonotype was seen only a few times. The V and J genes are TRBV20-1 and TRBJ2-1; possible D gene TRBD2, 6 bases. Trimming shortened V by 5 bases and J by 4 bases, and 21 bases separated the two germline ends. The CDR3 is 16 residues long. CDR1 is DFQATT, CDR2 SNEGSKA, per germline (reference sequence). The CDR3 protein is CSAPGTGGWRYNEQFF. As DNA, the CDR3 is TGCAGTGCTCCCGGGACTGGGGGTTGGAGGTACAATGAGCAGTTCTTC.

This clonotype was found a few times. CDR3 loop: CASSLQGGGVGDGYTF. In nucleotides, the CDR3 is TGTGCCAGCAGTTTACAGGGTGGAGGGGTTGGGGATGGCTACACCTTC. The gene calls are TRBV12-3 or TRBV12-4 and TRBJ1-2; the D gene is possibly TRBD1 (5 bases). The CDR3 spans 16 residues. Deletions cut 2 bases from V and 6 bases from J, with 19 bases between.

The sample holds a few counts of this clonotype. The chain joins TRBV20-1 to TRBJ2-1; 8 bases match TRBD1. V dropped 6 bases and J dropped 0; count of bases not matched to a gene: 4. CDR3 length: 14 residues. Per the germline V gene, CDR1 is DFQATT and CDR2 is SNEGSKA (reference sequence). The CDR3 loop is CSASGGLSYNEQFF. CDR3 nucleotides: TGCAGTGCCTCAGGGGGCCTCTCCTACAATGAGCAGTTCTTC.

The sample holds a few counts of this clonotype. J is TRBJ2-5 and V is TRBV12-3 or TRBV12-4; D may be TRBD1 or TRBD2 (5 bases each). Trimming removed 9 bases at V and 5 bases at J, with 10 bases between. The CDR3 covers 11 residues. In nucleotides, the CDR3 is TGTGCCAGTGGGACCCGGGAGACCCAGTACTTC. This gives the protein CASGTRETQYF.

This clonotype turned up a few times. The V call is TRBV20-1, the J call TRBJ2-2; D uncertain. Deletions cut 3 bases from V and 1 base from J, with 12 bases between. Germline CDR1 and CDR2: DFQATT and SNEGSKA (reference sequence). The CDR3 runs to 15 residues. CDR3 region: CSASDPWKNTGELFF. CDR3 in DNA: TGCAGTGCTAGTGATCCTTGGAAGAACACCGGGGAGCTGTTTTTT.

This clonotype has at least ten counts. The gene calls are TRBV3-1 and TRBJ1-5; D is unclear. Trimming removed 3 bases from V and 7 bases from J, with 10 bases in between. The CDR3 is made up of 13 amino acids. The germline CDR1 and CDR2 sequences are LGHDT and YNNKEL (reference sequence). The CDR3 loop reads CASSHDDVQPQHF. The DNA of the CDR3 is TGTGCCAGCAGCCATGATGACGTCCAGCCCCAGCATTTT.

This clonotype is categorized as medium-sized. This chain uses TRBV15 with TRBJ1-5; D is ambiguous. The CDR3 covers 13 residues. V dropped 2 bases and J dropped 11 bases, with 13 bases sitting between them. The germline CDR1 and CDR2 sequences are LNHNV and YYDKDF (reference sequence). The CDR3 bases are TGTGCCACCAGCAGAAACGTAAGGCAGGCCCAGCATTTT. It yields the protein CATSRNVRQAQHF. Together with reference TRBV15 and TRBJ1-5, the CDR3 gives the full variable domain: DAMVIQNPRYQVTQFGKPVTLSCSQTLNHNVMYWYQQKSSQAPKLLFHYYDKDFNNEADTPDNFQSRRPNTSFCFLDIRSPGLGDTAMYLCATSRNVRQAQHFGDGTRLSIL.

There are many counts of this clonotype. CDR3 DNA: TGCGCCAGCAGCCAAGGCCCGGGGCGCACAGATACGCAGTATTTT. Residues: CASSQGPGRTDTQYF. V and J are TRBV5-1 and TRBJ2-3; D is possibly TRBD1 or TRBD2 (5 bases each). This CDR3 comprises 15 residues. V shed 4 bases and J shed 1 base, with 13 bases lying between them. CDR1 and CDR2 from the germline V gene are SGHRS and YFSETQ. The whole variable domain, remainder taken from reference TRBV5-1 and TRBJ2-3, is KAGVTQTPRYLIKTRGQQVTLSCSPISGHRSVSWYQQTPGQGLQFLFEYFSETQRNKGNFPGRFSGRQFSNSRSEMNVSTLELGDSALYLCASSQGPGRTDTQYFGPGTRLTVL.

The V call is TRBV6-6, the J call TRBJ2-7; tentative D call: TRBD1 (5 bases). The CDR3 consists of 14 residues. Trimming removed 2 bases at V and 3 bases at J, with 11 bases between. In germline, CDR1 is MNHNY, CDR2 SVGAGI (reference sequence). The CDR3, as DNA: TGTGCCAGCAGTTACGGGGCCGCTTTCTACGAGCAGTACGTC. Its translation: CASSYGAAFYEQYV.

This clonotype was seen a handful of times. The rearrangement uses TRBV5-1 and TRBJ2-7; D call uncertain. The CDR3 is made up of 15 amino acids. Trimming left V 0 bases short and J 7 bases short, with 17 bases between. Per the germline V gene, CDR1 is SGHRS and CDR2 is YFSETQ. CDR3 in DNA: TGCGCCAGCAGCTTGGCCCAGGCAGGCCCTTGGGAGCAGTACTTC. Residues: CASSLAQAGPWEQYF.

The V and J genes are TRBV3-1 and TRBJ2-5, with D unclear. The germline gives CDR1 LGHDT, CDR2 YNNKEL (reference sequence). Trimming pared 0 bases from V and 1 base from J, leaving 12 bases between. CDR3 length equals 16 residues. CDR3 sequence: CASSQDRWVSQETQYF. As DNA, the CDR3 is TGTGCCAGCAGCCAAGATCGGTGGGTTAGCCAAGAGACCCAGTACTTC.

The CDR3 is CSVIPDIGNTIYF. The CDR3 DNA sequence: TGCAGCGTCATTCCCGATATTGGAAACACCATATATTTT. The chain uses TRBV29-1 and TRBJ1-3; no clear D gene. The CDR3 consists of 13 residues. V was pared by 6 bases and J by 3 bases, with 12 bases between. The germline gives CDR1 SQVTM, CDR2 ANQGSEA.

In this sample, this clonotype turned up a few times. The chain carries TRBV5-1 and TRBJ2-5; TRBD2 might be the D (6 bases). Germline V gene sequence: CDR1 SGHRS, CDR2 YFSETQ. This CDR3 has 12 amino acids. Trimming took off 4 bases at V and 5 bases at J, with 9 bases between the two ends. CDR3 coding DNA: TGCGCCAGCAGCGCGGGACCTGAGACCCAGTACTTC. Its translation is CASSAGPETQYF.

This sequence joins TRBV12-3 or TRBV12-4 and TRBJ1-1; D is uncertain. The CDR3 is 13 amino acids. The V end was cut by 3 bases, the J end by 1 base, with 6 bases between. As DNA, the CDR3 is TGTGCCAGCAGTTTCAGTCCGAACACTGAAGCTTTCTTT. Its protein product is CASSFSPNTEAFF.

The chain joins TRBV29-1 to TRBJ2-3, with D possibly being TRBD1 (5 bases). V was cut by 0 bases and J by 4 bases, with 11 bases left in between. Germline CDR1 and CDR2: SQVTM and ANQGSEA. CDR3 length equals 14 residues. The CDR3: CSVEDRQGSDTQYF. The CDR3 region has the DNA TGCAGCGTTGAAGATCGGCAGGGCTCAGATACGCAGTATTTT.

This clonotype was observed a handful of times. CDR3 sequence (DNA): TGTGCCATCAGTGAGTCGGGAACAGGGAAGGTCTATGGCTACACCTTC. Translated: CAISESGTGKVYGYTF. The chain recombines TRBV10-3 with TRBJ1-2; D is perhaps TRBD1 (6 bases). Per germline, CDR1 ENHRY and CDR2 SYGVKD. The ends were cut back, 0 bases at V and 4 bases at J, with 15 bases in the middle. The CDR3 sequence is 16 residues long.

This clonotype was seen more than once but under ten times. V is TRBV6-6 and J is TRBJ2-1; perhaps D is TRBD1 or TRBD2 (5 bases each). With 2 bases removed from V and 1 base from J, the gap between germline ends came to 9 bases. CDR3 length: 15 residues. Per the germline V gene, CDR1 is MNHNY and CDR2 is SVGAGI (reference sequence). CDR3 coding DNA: TGTGCCAGCAGTTACGGGGGTAGATCCTACAATGAGCAGTTCTTC. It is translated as CASSYGGRSYNEQFF.